This TCR beta chain came from a study of blood T cells in healthy people across ages. Sample-barcoded 5' priming and a J-beta primer mix drove a second PCR of about 6 to 12 cycles. TCRdb used MiXCR to reprocess the 5' RACE reads, holding one entry per CDR3 protein. The table has about 1.8 million distinct CDR3 sequences, 49% seen once. The CDR3 spans 13 residues. V was clipped by 0 bases and J by 4 bases, with 6 bases between them. CDR1 and CDR2 from the germline V gene are SGHDN and FVKESK. Sample: blood. The origin of this receptor is a woman in her forties in good health. This chain links TRBV14 with TRBJ1-2; D remains unclear. CDR3 nucleotide sequence: TGTGCCAGCAGCCAAGAACACATCTATGGCTACACCTTC. It specifies CASSQEHIYGYTF.